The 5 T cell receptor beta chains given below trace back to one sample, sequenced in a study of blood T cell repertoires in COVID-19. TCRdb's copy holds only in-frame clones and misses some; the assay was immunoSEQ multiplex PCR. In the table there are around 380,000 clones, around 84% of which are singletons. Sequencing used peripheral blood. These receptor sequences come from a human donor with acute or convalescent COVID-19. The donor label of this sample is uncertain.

In DNA form, the CDR3 reads TGTGCCAGCAGCGTAGATCTGTTGGAGACCCAGTACTTC. Its protein is CASSVDLLETQYF. The J gene is TRBJ2-5, the V gene TRBV9; D call uncertain. The V end was cut by 0 bases, the J end by 5 bases, with 8 bases between. The germline V gene has CDR1 SGDLS and CDR2 YYNGEE. This CDR3 is built from 13 residues. Using reference TRBV9 and TRBJ2-5 for the parts outside the CDR3, the full variable domain is DSGVTQTPKHLITATGQRVTLRCSPRSGDLSVYWYQQSLDQGLQFLIQYYNGEERAKGNILERFSAQQFPDLHSELNLSSLELGDSALYFCASSVDLLETQYFGPGTRLLVL.

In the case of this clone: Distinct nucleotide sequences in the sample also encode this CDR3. In nucleotides, the CDR3 is TGTGCCAGCAGTTTGTCCGGCTATGGCTACACCTTC. Translating it yields CASSLSGYGYTF. V usage is TRBV28 and J usage is TRBJ1-2; no firm D call. The V end lost 3 bases, the J end lost 4 bases, and 6 bases lay between the germline ends. CDR1 is MDHEN, CDR2 SYDVKM, per germline. The CDR3 contains 12 residues.

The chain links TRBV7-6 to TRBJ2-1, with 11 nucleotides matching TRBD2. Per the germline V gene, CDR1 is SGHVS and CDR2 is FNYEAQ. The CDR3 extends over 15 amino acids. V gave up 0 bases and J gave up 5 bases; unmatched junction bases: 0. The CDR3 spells CASSLAGLADNEQFF. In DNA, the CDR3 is TGTGCCAGCAGCTTAGCGGGACTAGCGGACAATGAGCAGTTCTTC. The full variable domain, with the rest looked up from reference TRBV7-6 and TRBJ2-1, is GAGVSQSPRYKVTKRGQDVALRCDPISGHVSLYWYRQALGQGPEFLTYFNYEAQQDKSGLPNDRFSAERPEGSISTLTIQRTEQRDSAMYRCASSLAGLADNEQFFGPGTRLTVL.

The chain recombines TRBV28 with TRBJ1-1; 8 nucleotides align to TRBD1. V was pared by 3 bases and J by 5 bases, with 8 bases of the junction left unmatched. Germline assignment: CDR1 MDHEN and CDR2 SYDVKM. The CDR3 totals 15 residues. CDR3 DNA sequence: TGTGCCAGCAGTTTCCAAAGGACAGGGCGGACTGAAGCTTTCTTT. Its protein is CASSFQRTGRTEAFF.

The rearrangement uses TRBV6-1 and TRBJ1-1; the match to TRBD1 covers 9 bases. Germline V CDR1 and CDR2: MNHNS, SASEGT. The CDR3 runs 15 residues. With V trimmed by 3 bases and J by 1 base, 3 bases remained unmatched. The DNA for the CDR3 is TGTGCCAGCAGTGAGGGGACAGGGCGGAACACTGAAGCTTTCTTT. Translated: CASSEGTGRNTEAFF.